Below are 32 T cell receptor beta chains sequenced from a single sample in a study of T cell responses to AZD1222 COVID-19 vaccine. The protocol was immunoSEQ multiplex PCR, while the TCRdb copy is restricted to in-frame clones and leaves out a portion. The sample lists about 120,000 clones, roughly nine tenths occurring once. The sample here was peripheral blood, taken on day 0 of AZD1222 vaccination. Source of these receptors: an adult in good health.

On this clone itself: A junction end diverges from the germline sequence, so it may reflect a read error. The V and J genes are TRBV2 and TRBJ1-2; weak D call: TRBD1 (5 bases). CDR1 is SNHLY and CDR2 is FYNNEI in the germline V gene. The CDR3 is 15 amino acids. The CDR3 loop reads CASSEFPVGALGSPF. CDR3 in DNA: TGTGCCAGCAGTGAATTTCCCGTAGGGGCGCTGGGCTCGCCCTTC.

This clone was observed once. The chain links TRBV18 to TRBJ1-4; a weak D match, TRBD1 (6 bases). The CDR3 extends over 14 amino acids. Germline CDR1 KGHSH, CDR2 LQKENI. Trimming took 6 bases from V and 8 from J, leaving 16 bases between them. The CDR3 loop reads CASSPNTGNEKLFF. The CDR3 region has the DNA TGTGCCAGCTCGCCCAATACAGGGAACGAAAAACTGTTTTTT.

CDR3 coding DNA: TGTGCCACCAGTGATTTGCGCGGCGGCAAACTCACAGATACGCAGTATTTT. It yields the protein CATSDLRGGKLTDTQYF. The J gene is TRBJ2-3, the V gene TRBV24-1, with D uncertain. The CDR3 is made up of 17 amino acids. In germline, CDR1 is KGHDR, CDR2 SFDVKD. V was shortened by 0 bases and J by 2 bases, with 14 bases between the two germline ends.

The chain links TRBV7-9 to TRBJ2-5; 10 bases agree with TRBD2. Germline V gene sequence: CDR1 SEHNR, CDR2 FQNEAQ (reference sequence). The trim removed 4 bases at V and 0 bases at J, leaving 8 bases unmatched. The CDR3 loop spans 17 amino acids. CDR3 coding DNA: TGTGCCAGCAGCTGGACTAGCGGAGGCTTTTACCAAGAGACCCAGTACTTC. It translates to CASSWTSGGFYQETQYF.

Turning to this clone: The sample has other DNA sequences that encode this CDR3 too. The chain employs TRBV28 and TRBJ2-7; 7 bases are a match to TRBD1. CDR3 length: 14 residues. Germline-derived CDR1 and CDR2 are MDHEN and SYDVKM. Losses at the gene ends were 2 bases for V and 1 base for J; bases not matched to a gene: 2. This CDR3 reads CASSLTGVSYEQYF. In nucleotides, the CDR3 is TGTGCCAGCAGTTTAACAGGGGTGTCCTACGAGCAGTACTTC.

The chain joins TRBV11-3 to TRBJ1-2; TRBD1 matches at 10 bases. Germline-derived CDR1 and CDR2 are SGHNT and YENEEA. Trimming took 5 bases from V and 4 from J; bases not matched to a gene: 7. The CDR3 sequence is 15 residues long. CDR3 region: CASSTRQGAVYGYTF. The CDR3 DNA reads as TGTGCCAGCAGCACCAGACAGGGGGCGGTCTATGGCTACACCTTC.

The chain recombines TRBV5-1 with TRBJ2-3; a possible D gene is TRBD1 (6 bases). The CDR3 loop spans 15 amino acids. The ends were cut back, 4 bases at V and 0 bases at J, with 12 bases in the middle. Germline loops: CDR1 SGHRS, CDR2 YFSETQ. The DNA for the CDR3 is TGCGCCAGCAGCCTGGACAGTACTAGCACAGATACGCAGTATTTT. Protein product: CASSLDSTSTDTQYF. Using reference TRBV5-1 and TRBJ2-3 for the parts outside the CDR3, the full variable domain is KAGVTQTPRYLIKTRGQQVTLSCSPISGHRSVSWYQQTPGQGLQFLFEYFSETQRNKGNFPGRFSGRQFSNSRSEMNVSTLELGDSALYLCASSLDSTSTDTQYFGPGTRLTVL.

CDR3 protein: CASSQGADTQYF. Written as DNA, the CDR3 is TGTGCCAGCTCACAGGGGGCAGATACGCAGTATTTT. The rearrangement uses TRBV18 and TRBJ2-3; TRBD1 is a possible D gene (6 bases). CDR1 is KGHSH and CDR2 is LQKENI in the germline V gene. This CDR3 comprises 12 residues. V was pared by 4 bases and J by 4 bases, with 6 bases between.

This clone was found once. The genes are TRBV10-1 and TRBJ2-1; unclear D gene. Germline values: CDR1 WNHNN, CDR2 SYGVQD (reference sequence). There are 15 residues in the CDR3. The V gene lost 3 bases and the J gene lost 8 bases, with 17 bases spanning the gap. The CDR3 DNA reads TGCGCCAGCAGTGATAGGTCTTCCTCAGCAGATGAGCAGTTCTTC. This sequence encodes CASSDRSSSADEQFF.

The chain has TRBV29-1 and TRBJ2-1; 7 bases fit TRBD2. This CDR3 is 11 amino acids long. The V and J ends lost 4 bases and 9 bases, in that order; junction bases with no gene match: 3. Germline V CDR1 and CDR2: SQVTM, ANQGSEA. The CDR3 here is CSVGEGFEQFF. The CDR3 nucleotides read TGCAGCGTTGGGGAGGGGTTTGAGCAGTTCTTC.

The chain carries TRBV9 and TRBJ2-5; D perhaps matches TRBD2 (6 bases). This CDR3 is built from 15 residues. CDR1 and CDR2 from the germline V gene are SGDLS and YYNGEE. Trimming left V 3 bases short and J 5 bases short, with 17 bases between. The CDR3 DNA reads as TGTGCCAGCAGCGCCACTAGCTTGGATGGGGAGACCCAGTACTTC. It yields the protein CASSATSLDGETQYF.

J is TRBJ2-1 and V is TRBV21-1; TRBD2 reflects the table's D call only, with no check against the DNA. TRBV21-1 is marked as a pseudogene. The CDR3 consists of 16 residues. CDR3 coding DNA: TGTGCCAGCAGCAAAACCGTAGCGGGAGGGCAGAATGAGCAGTTCTTC. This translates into CASSKTVAGGQNEQFF.

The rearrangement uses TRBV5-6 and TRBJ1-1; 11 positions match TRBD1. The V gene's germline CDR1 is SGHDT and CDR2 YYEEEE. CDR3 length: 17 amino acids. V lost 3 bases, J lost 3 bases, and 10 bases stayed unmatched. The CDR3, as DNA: TGTGCCAGCAGCTATGGACAGGGGGCGAGAGCAGACACTGAAGCTTTCTTT. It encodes CASSYGQGARADTEAFF.

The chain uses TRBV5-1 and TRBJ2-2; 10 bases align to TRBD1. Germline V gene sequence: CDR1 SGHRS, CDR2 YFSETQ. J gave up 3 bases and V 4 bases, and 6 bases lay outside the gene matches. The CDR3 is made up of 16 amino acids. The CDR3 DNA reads TGCGCCAGCAGCCCCGACAGGGGGCTTGACACCGGGGAGCTGTTTTTT. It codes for CASSPDRGLDTGELFF.

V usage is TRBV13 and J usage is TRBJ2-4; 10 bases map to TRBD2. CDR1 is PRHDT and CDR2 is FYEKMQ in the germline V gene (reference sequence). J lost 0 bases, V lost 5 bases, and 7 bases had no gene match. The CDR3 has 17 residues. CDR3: CASSAGLAALAKNIQYF. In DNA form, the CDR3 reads TGTGCCAGCAGCGCCGGACTAGCGGCCCTAGCCAAAAACATTCAGTACTTC.

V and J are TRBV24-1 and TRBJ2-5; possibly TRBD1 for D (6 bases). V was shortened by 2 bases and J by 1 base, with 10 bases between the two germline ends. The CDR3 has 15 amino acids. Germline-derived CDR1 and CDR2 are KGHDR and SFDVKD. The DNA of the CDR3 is TGTGCCACCAGTGATTCGGACAGTCCCCAAGAGACCCAGTACTTC. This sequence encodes CATSDSDSPQETQYF.

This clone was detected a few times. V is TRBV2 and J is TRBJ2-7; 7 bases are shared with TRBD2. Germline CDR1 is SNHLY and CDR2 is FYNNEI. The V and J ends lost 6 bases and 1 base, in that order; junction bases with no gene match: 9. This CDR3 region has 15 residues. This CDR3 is CASSGGSGSSYEQYF. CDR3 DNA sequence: TGTGCCAGCAGCGGGGGTAGCGGGTCGTCCTACGAGCAGTACTTC. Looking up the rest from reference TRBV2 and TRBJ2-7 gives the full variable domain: EPEVTQTPSHQVTQMGQEVILRCVPISNHLYFYWYRQILGQKVEFLVSFYNNEISEKSEIFDDQFSVERPDGSNFTLKIRSTKLEDSAMYFCASSGGSGSSYEQYFGPGTRLTVT.

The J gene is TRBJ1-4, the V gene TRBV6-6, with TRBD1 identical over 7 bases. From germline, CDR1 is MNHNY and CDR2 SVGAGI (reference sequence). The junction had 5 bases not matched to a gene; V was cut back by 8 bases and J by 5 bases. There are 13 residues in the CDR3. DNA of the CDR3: TGTGCCAGCCTCAGGGGGACAAATGAAAAACTGTTTTTT. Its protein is CASLRGTNEKLFF.

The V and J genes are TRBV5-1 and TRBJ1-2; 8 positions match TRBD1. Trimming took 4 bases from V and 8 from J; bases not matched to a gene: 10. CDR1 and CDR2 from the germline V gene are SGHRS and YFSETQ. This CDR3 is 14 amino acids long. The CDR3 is CASSPQTGVDGYTF. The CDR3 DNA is TGCGCCAGCAGCCCCCAGACAGGGGTGGACGGCTACACCTTC.

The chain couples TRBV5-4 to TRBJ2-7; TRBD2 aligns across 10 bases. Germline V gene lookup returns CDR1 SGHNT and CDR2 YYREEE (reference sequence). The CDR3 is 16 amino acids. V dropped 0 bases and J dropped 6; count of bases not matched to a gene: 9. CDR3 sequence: CASSLGLAGAWGEQYF. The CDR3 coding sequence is TGTGCCAGCAGCTTGGGGCTAGCGGGAGCTTGGGGCGAGCAGTACTTC.

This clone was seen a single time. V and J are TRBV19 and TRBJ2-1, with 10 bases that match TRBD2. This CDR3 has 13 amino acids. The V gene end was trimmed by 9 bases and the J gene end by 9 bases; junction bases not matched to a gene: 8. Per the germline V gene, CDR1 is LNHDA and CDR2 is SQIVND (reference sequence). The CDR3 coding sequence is TGTGCCAGCACAGCGGGAGGGTCGGGTGAGCAGTTCTTC. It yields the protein CASTAGGSGEQFF.

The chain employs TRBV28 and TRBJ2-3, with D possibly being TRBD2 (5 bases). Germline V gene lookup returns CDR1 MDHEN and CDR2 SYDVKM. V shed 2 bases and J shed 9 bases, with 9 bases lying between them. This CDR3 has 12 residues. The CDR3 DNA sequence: TGTGCCAGCAGTTTAAGAGGGTGGACGCAGTATTTT. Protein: CASSLRGWTQYF.

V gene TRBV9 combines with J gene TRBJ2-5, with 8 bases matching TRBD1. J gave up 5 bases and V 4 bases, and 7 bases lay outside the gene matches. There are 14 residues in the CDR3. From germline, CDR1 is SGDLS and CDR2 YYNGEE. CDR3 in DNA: TGTGCCAGCAGCTTCGCAGGGGGCGGGGAGACCCAGTACTTC. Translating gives CASSFAGGGETQYF.

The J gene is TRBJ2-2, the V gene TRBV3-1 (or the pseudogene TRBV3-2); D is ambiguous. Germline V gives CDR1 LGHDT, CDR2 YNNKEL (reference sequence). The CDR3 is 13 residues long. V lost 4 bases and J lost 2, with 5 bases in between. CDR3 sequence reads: CASSPRNTGELFF. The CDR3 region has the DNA TGTGCCAGCAGCCCCAGAAACACCGGGGAGCTGTTTTTT.

CDR3 loop: CASSLAGSGNQPQHF. The CDR3 DNA is TGTGCCAGCAGCTTGGCGGGTTCTGGCAATCAGCCCCAGCATTTT. This sequence joins TRBV5-8 and TRBJ1-5; D gene ambiguous. Trimming shortened V by 0 bases and J by 2 bases, and 9 bases separated the two germline ends. The CDR3 is 15 amino acids. CDR1 and CDR2 (germline): SGHTS, YDEGEE.

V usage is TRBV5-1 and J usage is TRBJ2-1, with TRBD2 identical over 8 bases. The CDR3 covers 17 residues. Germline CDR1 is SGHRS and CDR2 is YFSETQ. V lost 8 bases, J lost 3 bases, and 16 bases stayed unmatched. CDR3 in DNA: TGCGCCAGTTCGGGGGGGCGCCGGCCTGGAGGCTACAATGAGCAGTTCTTC. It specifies CASSGGRRPGGYNEQFF.

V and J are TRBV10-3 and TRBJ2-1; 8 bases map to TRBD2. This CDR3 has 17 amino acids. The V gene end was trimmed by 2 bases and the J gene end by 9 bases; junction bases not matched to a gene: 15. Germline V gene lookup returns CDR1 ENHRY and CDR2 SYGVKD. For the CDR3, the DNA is TGTGCCATCAGTGAGCCCTTTGGGGTAGCGGGAACGGGTGAGCAGTTCTTC. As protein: CAISEPFGVAGTGEQFF.

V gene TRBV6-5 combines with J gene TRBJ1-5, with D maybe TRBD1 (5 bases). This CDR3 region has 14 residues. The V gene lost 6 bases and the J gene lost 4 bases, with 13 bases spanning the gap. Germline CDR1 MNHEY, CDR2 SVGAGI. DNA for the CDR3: TGTGCCAGCAGGATACGGGACGGAAATCAGCCCCAGCATTTT. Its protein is CASRIRDGNQPQHF.

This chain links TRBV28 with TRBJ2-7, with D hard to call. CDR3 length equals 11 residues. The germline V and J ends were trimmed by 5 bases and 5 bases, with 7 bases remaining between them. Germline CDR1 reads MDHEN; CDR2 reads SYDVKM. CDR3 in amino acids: CASSVPNEQYF. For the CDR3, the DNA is TGTGCCAGCAGTGTCCCGAACGAGCAGTACTTC.

The CDR3 sequence: CASSLFQGGYGYTF. The CDR3 DNA sequence: TGTGCCAGCAGTTTATTTCAGGGTGGCTATGGCTACACCTTC. The chain combines TRBV28 with TRBJ1-2; D is perhaps TRBD1 (5 bases). Germline-derived CDR1 and CDR2 are MDHEN and SYDVKM. The V and J ends lost 1 base and 4 bases respectively, with 10 bases between them. The length of the CDR3 is 14 residues.

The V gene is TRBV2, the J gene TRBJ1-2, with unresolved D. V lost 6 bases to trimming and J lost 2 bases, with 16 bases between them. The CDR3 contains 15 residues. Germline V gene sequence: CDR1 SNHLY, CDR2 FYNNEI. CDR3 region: CASSPRAAANYGYTF. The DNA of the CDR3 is TGTGCCAGCAGCCCTCGGGCAGCGGCAAACTATGGCTACACCTTC. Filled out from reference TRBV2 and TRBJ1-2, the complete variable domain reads EPEVTQTPSHQVTQMGQEVILRCVPISNHLYFYWYRQILGQKVEFLVSFYNNEISEKSEIFDDQFSVERPDGSNFTLKIRSTKLEDSAMYFCASSPRAAANYGYTFGSGTRLTVV.

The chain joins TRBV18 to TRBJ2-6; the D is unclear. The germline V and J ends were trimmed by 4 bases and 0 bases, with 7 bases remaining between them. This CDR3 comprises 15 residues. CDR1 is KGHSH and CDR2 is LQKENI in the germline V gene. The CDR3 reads CASSLQSSGANVLTF. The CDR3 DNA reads TGTGCCAGCTCACTTCAAAGCTCTGGGGCCAACGTCCTGACTTTC.